The source of this T cell receptor (beta chain) is a study of T-cell reconstitution after alpha-beta-depleted transplantation in children. As it was prepared, the TCRbeta library received unique molecular identifiers. One entry per CDR3 protein results from TCRdb running MiXCR on the PCR reads. The sample consists of roughly 350,000 distinct CDR3 sequences, under 13% of them appearing once. CDR1 SGHTA and CDR2 FQGNSA come from the germline V gene. The CDR3 consists of 15 residues. V lost 2 bases and J lost 4; bases outside the gene matches: 5. This clonotype came up a few times. The sequenced sample was PBMCs from the stem cell graft donor, obtained from the stem cell graft. This sequence originates from a human donor who donated a stem cell graft to a child with acute lymphoblastic leukemia. The rearrangement links TRBV7-2 to TRBJ2-5; the match to TRBD1 covers 9 bases. Here the CDR3 reads CASSLWTGALETQYF. In DNA, the CDR3 is TGTGCCAGCAGCTTATGGACAGGGGCACTAGAGACCCAGTACTTC.